This T cell receptor (beta chain) was documented in a study of cytomegalovirus exposure and HLA in healthy donors. Overall study: From 170 million or so T cells, an earlier analysis saw roughly 120 million unique TCR beta sequences. Findings and limits, study-wide: The Asian-associated ancestry cluster reportedly had fewer N-insertions than the approximately 670-donor mean in a later analysis. Later analysis revealed greater clonal expansion in HLA-associated TCR beta chains than in equally common others. CMV antigen specificity of a few CMV-associated chains was confirmed in vitro.

The ends lost 6 bases at V and 6 bases at J; junction bases unmatched: 4. This CDR3 has 12 residues. Germline CDR1 reads SQVTM; CDR2 reads ANQGSEA. It was with 60 Vbeta and 13 Jbeta primers that the PCR ran. Data came from immunoSEQ multiplex PCR; TCRdb stores just in-frame clones and leaves some out. This sample's table has 100,000 to 150,000 clones. Comment on this clone: The antigen remains unidentified.

Specimen: PBMCs. The rearrangement links TRBV29-1 to TRBJ2-1, with TRBD1 matching 8 bases. The sequence came from a man aged 18 to 29 in good health and CMV-seronegative. CDR3 protein: CSVPDRGNEQFF. The CDR3 DNA sequence: TGCAGCGTCCCCGACAGGGGCAATGAGCAGTTCTTC.